Shown below are 27 T cell receptor beta chains from a single sample sequenced in a study of cytomegalovirus exposure and HLA in healthy donors. This PCR relied on a set of 60 Vbeta primers and 13 Jbeta primers. TCRdb's table, derived via immunoSEQ multiplex PCR, lists solely in-frame clones and lacks some. This table has roughly 100,000 clones, 75% to 85% appearing once. Material: PBMCs. Every receptor here comes from a man between 18 and 29 years old in good health and CMV-seronegative.

This sequence joins TRBV5-4 and TRBJ2-1; D remains unclear. This CDR3 region has 17 residues. CDR1 and CDR2 from the germline V gene are SGHNT and YYREEE (reference sequence). Trimming removed 3 bases from V and 1 base from J, with 17 bases in between. This CDR3 is CASSSQRSSVSYNEQFF. The CDR3 coding sequence is TGTGCCAGCAGCTCCCAACGGTCGTCGGTGTCCTACAATGAGCAGTTCTTC.

The CDR3 coding sequence is TGTGCCAGCAGCTTAGATTTGATCCCCCCGCGTTTCTTC. As protein: CASSLDLIPPRFF. This chain joins TRBV7-8 and TRBJ2-1; D remains unclear. Trimming stripped 1 base from V and 16 bases from J, with 17 bases between. In germline, CDR1 is SGHVS, CDR2 FQNEAQ. This CDR3 region has 13 residues.

This clone was counted between two and nine times. The chain recombines TRBV28 with TRBJ2-4; no clear D. Germline lookup yields CDR1 MDHEN and CDR2 SYDVKM. The CDR3 totals 14 residues. Trimming shortened V by 6 bases and J by 1 base, and 10 bases separated the two germline ends. For the CDR3, the DNA is TGTGCCAGCAGCTCCTTCGGGGCCAAAAACATTCAGTACTTC. This codes for CASSSFGAKNIQYF. Filled out from reference TRBV28 and TRBJ2-4, the complete variable domain reads DVKVTQSSRYLVKRTGEKVFLECVQDMDHENMFWYRQDPGLGLRLIYFSYDVKMKEKGDIPEGYSVSREKKERFSLILESASTNQTSMYLCASSSFGAKNIQYFGAGTRLSVL.

The chain uses TRBV7-3 and TRBJ1-1, with D perhaps TRBD1 (5 bases). This CDR3 region has 14 residues. Trimming pared 5 bases from V and 2 bases from J, leaving 12 bases between. CDR1 and CDR2 (germline): SGHTA, FQGTGA. CDR3 loop: CASSPPGLNTEAFF. CDR3 bases: TGTGCCAGCAGCCCCCCAGGGCTAAACACTGAAGCTTTCTTT.

This chain links TRBV18 with TRBJ2-1; 7 nucleotides align to TRBD1. Germline V gene sequence: CDR1 KGHSH, CDR2 LQKENI. The CDR3 runs to 16 residues. Unmatched junction bases numbered 8, after V lost 0 bases and J lost 6 bases. The CDR3 nucleotides read TGTGCCAGCTCACCACCTAAGGGGGCGGGTGTCAATGAGCAGTTCTTC. This gives the protein CASSPPKGAGVNEQFF.

The sample holds a few counts of this clone. The J gene is TRBJ2-7, the V gene TRBV10-1; 9 bases are shared with TRBD2. The CDR3 runs to 13 residues. Germline trimming cut 6 bases from V and 6 bases from J; bases unmatched to any gene: 6. Per the germline V gene, CDR1 is WNHNN and CDR2 is SYGVQD (reference sequence). CDR3 DNA sequence: TGCGCCAGCAGCATAGCGGGAGTGGCCGAGCAGTACTTC. It is translated as CASSIAGVAEQYF.

The chain links TRBV5-1 to TRBJ1-2; no firm D call. Germline-derived CDR1 and CDR2 are SGHRS and YFSETQ. The V end lost 4 bases, the J end lost 5 bases, and 21 bases lay between the germline ends. This CDR3 is 16 amino acids long. The CDR3 loop is CASSAKQMANHYGYTF. The CDR3 nucleotides are TGCGCCAGCAGCGCAAAACAGATGGCTAATCATTATGGCTACACCTTC.

The rearrangement joins TRBV2 to TRBJ2-5; 8 bases are shared with TRBD1. The J call is uncertain, as TRBJ2-7 better fits the DNA end. This CDR3 comprises 16 residues. From germline, CDR1 is SNHLY and CDR2 FYNNEI. Written as DNA, the CDR3 is TGTGCCAGCAGGGGGAGACAGGGGAATGGACCCTACGAGCAGTACTTC. Its translation: CASRGRQGNGPYEQYF.

The V gene is TRBV27, the J gene TRBJ2-7; tentative D call: TRBD1 (6 bases). V was pared by 8 bases and J by 0 bases, with 11 bases between. CDR1 MNHEY and CDR2 SMNVEV come from the germline V gene (reference sequence). CDR3 length equals 13 residues. CDR3 loop: CASGDRSSYEQYF. CDR3 bases: TGTGCCAGCGGTGACAGGTCCTCCTACGAGCAGTACTTC.

J is TRBJ2-7 and V is TRBV9, with a tentative D call TRBD1 (6 bases). The CDR3 loop spans 15 amino acids. The V end was cut by 0 bases, the J end by 2 bases, with 12 bases between. Germline V gene lookup returns CDR1 SGDLS and CDR2 YYNGEE. This CDR3 is CASSVEDSPTYEQYF. DNA of the CDR3: TGTGCCAGCAGCGTAGAGGACAGCCCCACCTACGAGCAGTACTTC.

This rearrangement joins TRBV4-1 to TRBJ2-7, with 10 bases aligning to TRBD1. The CDR3 has 15 residues. Losses at the gene ends were 3 bases for V and 3 bases for J; bases not matched to a gene: 5. Germline CDR1 and CDR2: MGHRA and YSYEKL. As DNA, the CDR3 is TGCGCCAGCAGCCAGGTGGGGACAGGGGACTACGAGCAGTACTTC. It yields the protein CASSQVGTGDYEQYF.

The rearrangement links TRBV6-5 to TRBJ2-7; D not resolved. V was shortened by 0 bases and J by 1 base, with 13 bases between the two germline ends. CDR3 size: 16 residues. Looked up from germline, CDR1 is MNHEY and CDR2 is SVGAGI. CDR3 in amino acids: CASSYSRRRPSYEQYF. The CDR3 coding sequence is TGTGCCAGCAGTTACTCGAGGCGCCGGCCTTCCTACGAGCAGTACTTC.

The J gene is TRBJ2-7, the V gene TRBV14, with D possibly matching TRBD1 (5 bases). CDR3 size: 15 residues. Per germline, CDR1 SGHDN and CDR2 FVKESK. With 2 bases removed from V and 3 bases from J, the gap between germline ends came to 14 bases. CDR3 DNA: TGTGCCAGCAGCCAACAGGGTCCAGGGATCTACGAGCAGTACTTC. This translates into CASSQQGPGIYEQYF.

This chain connects TRBV11-3 to TRBJ1-1; TRBD1 might be the D (6 bases). Per the germline V gene, CDR1 is SGHNT and CDR2 is YENEEA. The CDR3 runs to 14 residues. Trimming removed 1 base from V and 5 bases from J, with 11 bases in between. CDR3 sequence reads: CASSLGVGGTEAFF. The DNA for the CDR3 is TGTGCCAGCAGCTTAGGAGTAGGGGGAACTGAAGCTTTCTTT.

This clone came up once. The chain joins TRBV4-3 to TRBJ1-1; D perhaps matches TRBD1 (5 bases). Germline CDR1 is LGHNA and CDR2 is YSLEER. Between the trimmed V and J ends, which lost 0 bases and 6 bases, there was a span of 11 bases. The CDR3 spans 14 residues. The CDR3 coding sequence is TGCGCCAGCAGCCAAGATTGGGCAGGGTCTGAAGCTTTCTTT. Encoded protein: CASSQDWAGSEAFF.

The chain couples TRBV4-1 to TRBJ2-6; 7 bases line up with TRBD2. V shed 1 base and J 2 bases; nucleotides not matched to a gene: 5. Germline V gives CDR1 MGHRA, CDR2 YSYEKL. The CDR3 totals 17 residues. The CDR3 sequence is CASSQASGGPGANVLTF. The CDR3 nucleotides are TGCGCCAGCAGCCAAGCATCGGGAGGACCTGGGGCCAACGTCCTGACTTTC.

The CDR3 is CATSDYRGRGTDTQYF. DNA of the CDR3: TGTGCCACCTCCGATTACAGGGGGCGCGGCACAGATACGCAGTATTTT. This chain uses TRBV19 with TRBJ2-3, with 9 bases that match TRBD1. In germline, CDR1 is LNHDA, CDR2 SQIVND (reference sequence). The CDR3 consists of 16 residues. J lost 1 base, V lost 10 bases, and 12 bases had no gene match.

This clone has more than one count but fewer than ten. This rearrangement joins TRBV4-3 to TRBJ2-1; D may be TRBD2 (6 bases). The CDR3 covers 16 residues. V gave up 1 base and J gave up 5 bases, with 15 bases separating them. Germline values: CDR1 LGHNA, CDR2 YSLEER. CDR3 sequence: CASSQGDSGYNNEQFF. DNA of the CDR3: TGCGCCAGCAGCCAAGGGGATAGCGGATATAACAATGAGCAGTTCTTC.

The rearrangement joins TRBV6-1 to TRBJ1-6, with 7 bases that match TRBD1. Germline V gives CDR1 MNHNS, CDR2 SASEGT. The ends lost 2 bases at V and 6 bases at J; junction bases unmatched: 4. CDR3 length: 15 amino acids. The CDR3 DNA reads TGTGCCAGCAGTGAATCAGGGGGAAGTAATTCACCCCTCCACTTT. It translates to CASSESGGSNSPLHF.

This clone was seen a few times. The V and J genes are TRBV9 and TRBJ2-1; possible D gene TRBD1, 6 bases. Germline V lookup: CDR1 SGDLS, CDR2 YYNGEE. This CDR3 comprises 13 residues. V was clipped by 3 bases and J by 4 bases, with 8 bases between them. The CDR3 reads CASSGRGYNEQFF. In nucleotides, the CDR3 is TGTGCCAGCAGCGGCAGGGGATACAATGAGCAGTTCTTC.

The chain carries TRBV7-2 and TRBJ2-1; 8 bases map to TRBD2. CDR3 length equals 14 residues. The J segment lost 4 bases and the V segment lost 6 bases, leaving 5 bases of the junction unmatched. CDR1 SGHTA and CDR2 FQGNSA come from the germline V gene. CDR3 sequence reads: CASSRTSRYNEQFF. The CDR3 nucleotides are TGTGCCAGCAGTCGGACTAGCAGATACAATGAGCAGTTCTTC.

The chain joins TRBV28 to TRBJ2-3; the match to TRBD1 covers 10 bases. J gave up 4 bases and V 4 bases, and 11 bases lay outside the gene matches. There are 17 residues in the CDR3. In germline, CDR1 is MDHEN, CDR2 SYDVKM. The CDR3 reads CASSSRWDRGFADTQYF. The CDR3 coding sequence is TGTGCCAGCAGTTCGAGGTGGGACAGGGGATTTGCAGATACGCAGTATTTT.

The rearrangement joins TRBV12-5 to TRBJ2-3, with TRBD2 identical over 13 bases. Trimming removed 2 bases from V and 6 bases from J; junction bases left unmatched: 8. The CDR3 length is 17 residues. CDR1 is LGHNT and CDR2 is FRNRAP in the germline V gene. The CDR3 coding sequence is TGTGCTAGTGGTTTGTCCGCGACTAGCGGGAGGACCGATACGCAGTATTTT. Protein product: CASGLSATSGRTDTQYF.

In its sample, this clone was seen once. V usage is TRBV5-6 and J usage is TRBJ2-7, with no clear D. The CDR3 is 13 amino acids. Germline assignment: CDR1 SGHDT and CDR2 YYEEEE. V lost 0 bases to trimming and J lost 1 base, with 5 bases between them. The CDR3 spells CASSLGQSYEQYF. The DNA of the CDR3 is TGTGCCAGCAGCTTGGGTCAGTCCTACGAGCAGTACTTC.

This sequence joins TRBV5-4 and TRBJ2-1; TRBD2 matches 7 bases. V shed 1 base and J 6 bases; nucleotides not matched to a gene: 4. This CDR3 comprises 14 residues. Germline lookup yields CDR1 SGHNT and CDR2 YYREEE (reference sequence). The CDR3 here is CASSLRGSVNEQFF. The CDR3 DNA reads as TGTGCCAGCAGCTTGCGCGGGAGTGTCAATGAGCAGTTCTTC.

This chain links TRBV7-6 with TRBJ1-1, with unresolved D. Germline loops: CDR1 SGHVS, CDR2 FNYEAQ. CDR3 size: 15 residues. The V end was cut by 4 bases, the J end by 7 bases, with 19 bases between. The CDR3 coding sequence is TGTGCCAGCAGCTACAGCGGGGAGGCCTCGAGTGAAGCTTTCTTT. This encodes CASSYSGEASSEAFF.

The chain combines TRBV18 with TRBJ1-1; TRBD1 might be the D (5 bases). This CDR3 has 15 amino acids. Germline loops: CDR1 KGHSH, CDR2 LQKENI. V gave up 6 bases and J gave up 3 bases, with 17 bases separating them. CDR3 sequence (DNA): TGTGCCAGCTCCTTAGGAGGGGACGAATACACTGAAGCTTTCTTT. The encoded protein is CASSLGGDEYTEAFF.